These 26 T cell receptor beta chains share one sample of origin, sequenced in a study of identical twins. TCRdb re-called the 5' RACE reads with MiXCR, one entry per CDR3 protein. The sample has some 500,000 distinct CDR3 sequences, around 20% seen once; the top ten hold around 0.9%. The same data also went into a second study, on T cells expressing NK-cell markers.

Material: CD4+ T cells sorted from blood. The receptors shown here come from a woman aged 18-35 years in good health.

In its sample, this clonotype was seen a few times. V and J are TRBV5-1 and TRBJ2-1, with a tentative D call TRBD1 (6 bases). Germline-derived CDR1 and CDR2 are SGHRS and YFSETQ. The CDR3 spans 14 residues. V was shortened by 4 bases and J by 2 bases, with 10 bases between the two germline ends. This chain's CDR3 is CASSDGTTYNEQFF. In DNA, the CDR3 is TGCGCCAGCAGCGACGGGACAACCTACAATGAGCAGTTCTTC.

This clonotype turned up a few times. The chain combines TRBV12-3 or TRBV12-4 with TRBJ2-7; the D gene could be TRBD1 or TRBD2 (6 bases each). V lost 8 bases and J lost 5, with 19 bases in between. CDR3 length: 14 residues. CDR3 sequence: CASVRGPSRHEQYF. CDR3 nucleotide sequence: TGTGCCAGCGTCCGGGGGCCTTCTCGCCACGAGCAGTACTTC.

This clonotype was detected ten times or more. This sequence joins TRBV7-9 and TRBJ2-3, with a possible D match to TRBD1 (5 bases). The germline V gene has CDR1 SEHNR and CDR2 FQNEAQ (reference sequence). V lost 2 bases, J lost 1 base, and 10 bases lay in between. This CDR3 comprises 15 residues. Here the CDR3 reads CASSLWQGGTDTQYF. Here the CDR3 DNA reads TGTGCCAGCAGCTTATGGCAGGGTGGCACAGATACGCAGTATTTT.

This clonotype has more than one count but fewer than ten. The CDR3 protein is CASRMGLSEGSYEQYF. The CDR3 DNA follows: TGTGCCAGCAGAATGGGGCTGAGTGAGGGCTCCTACGAGCAGTACTTC. The chain couples TRBV5-4 to TRBJ2-7; D is perhaps TRBD1 or TRBD2 (5 bases each). The CDR3 length is 16 residues. Germline V gives CDR1 SGHNT, CDR2 YYREEE (reference sequence). With 5 bases removed from V and 0 bases from J, the gap between germline ends came to 18 bases.

The chain uses TRBV5-6 and TRBJ2-7; D is unresolved. V lost 4 bases, J lost 4 bases, and 9 bases lay in between. Germline V gene lookup returns CDR1 SGHDT and CDR2 YYEEEE. This CDR3 contains 12 residues. The CDR3 spells CASSNFRYEQYF. CDR3 coding DNA: TGTGCCAGCAGCAATTTCCGTTACGAGCAGTACTTC.

This sequence joins TRBV11-2 and TRBJ2-5; TRBD1 might be the D (5 bases). The CDR3 length is 16 residues. Trimming cost V 5 bases and J 1 base, with 17 bases left between them. Germline V CDR1 and CDR2: SGHAT, FQNNGV. The CDR3 loop is CASSPLRQGSQETQYF. CDR3 sequence (DNA): TGTGCCAGCAGCCCCCTCCGGCAGGGAAGCCAAGAGACCCAGTACTTC.

CDR3 sequence reads: CSASHRGTTNEKLFF. Here the CDR3 DNA reads TGCAGTGCTAGTCACAGGGGGACAACTAATGAAAAACTGTTTTTT. This rearrangement joins TRBV20-1 to TRBJ1-4; 8 bases map to TRBD1. This CDR3 has 15 amino acids. Germline V CDR1 and CDR2: DFQATT, SNEGSKA (reference sequence). The ends lost 3 bases at V and 0 bases at J; junction bases unmatched: 3.

The chain is built from TRBV5-1 and TRBJ2-5, with a weak D call TRBD1 (6 bases). Germline V gives CDR1 SGHRS, CDR2 YFSETQ. V was trimmed by 6 bases and J by 2 bases, leaving 17 bases between them. The CDR3 totals 15 residues. CDR3 amino acids: CASNPGGQTQETQYF. Here the CDR3 DNA reads TGCGCCAGCAACCCTGGGGGCCAGACTCAAGAGACCCAGTACTTC.

This clonotype was counted only a few times. The CDR3 is CASSLAHPAYGYTF. CDR3 DNA: TGTGCCAGCAGCTTGGCGCATCCCGCCTATGGCTACACCTTC. This chain joins TRBV5-6 and TRBJ1-2; D is uncertain. CDR1 and CDR2 from the germline V gene are SGHDT and YYEEEE. The CDR3 has 14 residues. The V gene lost 0 bases and the J gene lost 4 bases, with 10 bases spanning the gap.

The chain recombines TRBV6-5 with TRBJ2-7; TRBD2 agrees at 13 bases. The CDR3 length is 18 residues. Germline V gives CDR1 MNHEY, CDR2 SVGAGI. J was trimmed by 5 bases and V by 0 bases; bases with no gene match: 10. In nucleotides, the CDR3 is TGTGCCAGCAGTTACTCGAAAAGGACTAGCGGGAGAGGGCACGAGCAGTACTTC. Protein: CASSYSKRTSGRGHEQYF.

The V and J genes are TRBV29-1 and TRBJ1-4; D possibly corresponds to TRBD1 (6 bases). The CDR3 is made up of 13 amino acids. From germline, CDR1 is SQVTM and CDR2 ANQGSEA. Trimming removed 7 bases from V and 6 bases from J, with 15 bases in between. Written as DNA, the CDR3 is TGCAGCGGGGCAAGGGGGATAGATGAAAAACTGTTTTTT. Amino acids: CSGARGIDEKLFF.

This clonotype was seen at least ten times. The CDR3 DNA reads TGCGCCAGCAGCTCGGACGGAAATGGCTACACCTTC. It encodes CASSSDGNGYTF. This rearrangement joins TRBV5-1 to TRBJ1-2; no clear D. Trimming took 3 bases from V and 6 from J, leaving 9 bases between them. The germline gives CDR1 SGHRS, CDR2 YFSETQ. CDR3 size: 12 residues.

This clonotype showed up just a few times. J is TRBJ1-5 and V is TRBV5-5, with D maybe TRBD1 (5 bases). V was shortened by 4 bases and J by 0 bases, with 11 bases between the two germline ends. This CDR3 spans 15 amino acids. Germline V CDR1 and CDR2: SGHKS, YYEKEE (reference sequence). For the CDR3, the DNA is TGTGCCAGCAGCCGGGACTTCTATAGCAATCAGCCCCAGCATTTT. Amino acids: CASSRDFYSNQPQHF.

This clonotype was seen more than once but under ten times. This sequence joins TRBV10-3 and TRBJ2-5; TRBD2 matches at 7 bases. Per the germline V gene, CDR1 is ENHRY and CDR2 is SYGVKD. The CDR3 totals 13 residues. V shed 6 bases, J shed 5 bases, and the junction held 6 bases outside the gene matches. The CDR3 loop is CAISTRRGETQYF. CDR3 DNA sequence: TGTGCCATCAGCACCCGGCGGGGGGAGACCCAGTACTTC.

This clonotype has more than one count but fewer than ten. The rearrangement links TRBV7-9 to TRBJ1-4, with 9 bases matching TRBD1. Germline CDR1 SEHNR, CDR2 FQNEAQ (reference sequence). V was pared by 4 bases and J by 9 bases, with 6 bases of the junction left unmatched. This CDR3 is 14 amino acids long. Here the CDR3 DNA reads TGTGCCAGCAGCTCGGGACAGGGAGCTAAAAAACTGTTTTTT. Amino acid sequence: CASSSGQGAKKLFF.

This clonotype was found a few times. The genes are TRBV6-4 and TRBJ1-2; TRBD1 agrees at 9 bases. Germline values: CDR1 MRHNA, CDR2 SNTAGT. J lost 5 bases, V lost 4 bases, and 5 bases had no gene match. The CDR3 extends over 14 amino acids. The CDR3 sequence is CASSGGQGRYGYTF. CDR3 DNA: TGTGCCAGCAGTGGCGGACAGGGGAGATATGGCTACACCTTC.

This clonotype was seen only once. V and J are TRBV6-1 and TRBJ2-3; unclear D gene. Trimming shortened V by 8 bases and J by 4 bases, and 10 bases separated the two germline ends. Germline lookup yields CDR1 MNHNS and CDR2 SASEGT. The CDR3 is 12 residues long. The CDR3 DNA sequence: TGTGCCAGCCCCGGTGCGGCAGATACGCAGTATTTT. It encodes CASPGAADTQYF.

V and J are TRBV20-1 and TRBJ2-5, with 8 bases lining up with TRBD2. The V segment lost 2 bases and the J segment 4 bases; nucleotides outside the gene matches: 9. Germline CDR1 DFQATT, CDR2 SNEGSKA (reference sequence). The CDR3 is 15 amino acids. The CDR3 sequence: CSARIISGSRETQYF. In DNA form, the CDR3 reads TGCAGTGCTAGAATAATCAGCGGGAGTCGAGAGACCCAGTACTTC.

This clonotype has a handful of counts. The chain is built from TRBV12-3 or TRBV12-4 and TRBJ1-4, with D tentatively TRBD1 (5 bases). Trimming pared 3 bases from V and 4 bases from J, leaving 9 bases between. This CDR3 is built from 14 residues. This CDR3 is CASSFTGGNEKLFF. CDR3 DNA: TGTGCCAGCAGTTTCACAGGCGGTAATGAAAAACTGTTTTTT.

The chain carries TRBV20-1 and TRBJ2-7; D not certain. There are 13 residues in the CDR3. Trimming pared 3 bases from V and 2 bases from J, leaving 11 bases between. Per germline, CDR1 DFQATT and CDR2 SNEGSKA (reference sequence). The CDR3 DNA follows: TGCAGTGCTAGCGGTTTTGGGGCCTACGAGCAGTACTTC. Translated, it gives CSASGFGAYEQYF.

The chain is built from TRBV5-1 and TRBJ1-1, with D perhaps TRBD1 (5 bases). V was shortened by 6 bases and J by 2 bases, with 11 bases between the two germline ends. The CDR3 sequence is 13 residues long. The germline V gene encodes CDR1 SGHRS and CDR2 YFSETQ. This CDR3 reads CASTLDSNTEAFF. The CDR3 bases are TGCGCCAGCACTCTTGACAGCAACACTGAAGCTTTCTTT.

This clonotype came up a few times. The V call is TRBV19, the J call TRBJ2-6; 7 bases are a match to TRBD1. The CDR3 sequence is 14 residues long. Germline V gene sequence: CDR1 LNHDA, CDR2 SQIVND (reference sequence). The V gene end was trimmed by 9 bases and the J gene end by 4 bases; junction bases not matched to a gene: 6. The CDR3 sequence: CASDRASGANVLTF. CDR3 sequence (DNA): TGTGCCAGCGACAGGGCCTCGGGGGCCAACGTCCTGACTTTC.

This sequence joins TRBV7-2 and TRBJ1-1; possibly TRBD1 for D (5 bases). Trimming left V 7 bases short and J 5 bases short, with 17 bases between. The CDR3 runs 14 residues. Germline V lookup: CDR1 SGHTA, CDR2 FQGNSA. The CDR3 loop reads CASTYTDEGTEAFF. The CDR3 region has the DNA TGTGCCAGCACCTACACGGATGAGGGGACTGAAGCTTTCTTT. Full variable domain (missing parts from reference TRBV7-2 and TRBJ1-1): GAGVSQSPSNKVTEKGKDVELRCDPISGHTALYWYRQSLGQGLEFLIYFQGNSAPDKSGLPSDRFSAERTGGSVSTLTIQRTQQEDSAVYLCASTYTDEGTEAFFGQGTRLTVV.

V gene TRBV12-3 or TRBV12-4 combines with J gene TRBJ1-1; 7 nucleotides agree with TRBD1. The CDR3 extends over 14 amino acids. With V trimmed by 6 bases and J by 1 base, 5 bases remained unmatched. The CDR3 here is CASRPDRTNTEAFF. The CDR3 coding sequence is TGTGCCAGCAGACCGGACAGGACGAACACTGAAGCTTTCTTT.

The sample holds a few counts of this clonotype. The gene calls are TRBV9 and TRBJ2-3; no clear D. The length of the CDR3 is 13 residues. Germline V gene sequence: CDR1 SGDLS, CDR2 YYNGEE. V shed 1 base and J shed 4 bases, with 7 bases lying between them. The CDR3 sequence is CASSVYKSDTQYF. The CDR3 DNA follows: TGTGCCAGCAGCGTATATAAGTCAGATACGCAGTATTTT.

V gene TRBV4-3 combines with J gene TRBJ2-3, with D possibly matching TRBD1 (5 bases). V lost 3 bases to trimming and J lost 6 bases, with 22 bases between them. CDR1 is LGHNA, CDR2 YSLEER, per germline. This CDR3 has 17 residues. For the CDR3, the DNA is TGCGCCAGCAGCCACTCCTTTAGGGGTACAGTTAGGGATACGCAGTATTTT. Translation gives CASSHSFRGTVRDTQYF.